This TCR beta chain was sequenced for a study of OX40 agonist ivuxolimab in advanced cancers. This table comes from immunoSEQ multiplex PCR, and its TCRdb copy is limited to in-frame clones, with some not included. The data show approximately 70,000 clones, 80% to 95% seen once. Germline V gene sequence: CDR1 SEHNR, CDR2 FQNEAQ (reference sequence). V was clipped by 4 bases and J by 3 bases, with 19 bases between them. This CDR3 comprises 16 residues. On this clone: Other nucleotide sequences from this sample produce the same CDR3.

The chain joins TRBV7-9 to TRBJ2-7; unclear D gene. The sequenced sample was CD4+ or CD8+ T cells sorted from blood, obtained in a trial of the OX40 agonist ivuxolimab. This TCR derives from an adult with an advanced solid tumor such as melanoma, head and neck, liver or kidney cancer. The CDR3 bases are TGTGCCAGCAGCTCACCGTCGGTGGGAAGGGTCTACGAGCAGTACTTC. This codes for CASSSPSVGRVYEQYF.